A single sample is the source of the 11 T cell receptor beta chains below, sequenced in a study of control samples from healthy donors and cancer patients. Here immunoSEQ multiplex PCR was the method, and the copy in TCRdb shows in-frame clones only, minus some. The sample has about 130,000 clones, roughly nine tenths seen once. Sample: PBMCs. The receptor source for this set is a man between 45 and 60 years old with head and neck cancer.

J is TRBJ2-5 and V is TRBV7-8, with D unresolved. This CDR3 is 11 amino acids long. Germline lookup yields CDR1 SGHVS and CDR2 FQNEAQ. Trimming took off 6 bases at V and 5 bases at J, with 7 bases between the two ends. In DNA form, the CDR3 reads TGTGCCAGCAGTAAAAGGGAGACCCAGTACTTC. Protein: CASSKRETQYF.

This rearrangement joins TRBV10-3 to TRBJ2-1, with 12 nucleotides matching TRBD1. This CDR3 has 16 residues. Germline-derived CDR1 and CDR2 are ENHRY and SYGVKD. V gave up 3 bases and J gave up 6 bases; unmatched junction bases: 6. CDR3 nucleotides: TGTGCCATCAGTGAAACCGGGACAGGGGGCTTCAATGAGCAGTTCTTC. This codes for CAISETGTGGFNEQFF.

DNA for the CDR3: TGCGCCAGCAGCTTCAGGGGACAGTTGCCGGGCGGCTACACCTTC. Protein: CASSFRGQLPGGYTF. The chain combines TRBV5-1 with TRBJ1-2; TRBD1 matches 7 bases. J lost 8 bases, V lost 2 bases, and 12 bases had no gene match. Germline loops: CDR1 SGHRS, CDR2 YFSETQ. The length of the CDR3 is 15 residues.

The genes are TRBV7-9 and TRBJ2-3; perhaps TRBD2 as D (7 bases). V lost 0 bases and J lost 2, with 9 bases in between. The CDR3 extends over 15 amino acids. In germline, CDR1 is SEHNR, CDR2 FQNEAQ (reference sequence). CDR3 sequence reads: CASSLAAGATDTQYF. The CDR3 bases are TGTGCCAGCAGCTTAGCCGCGGGGGCCACAGATACGCAGTATTTT.

The chain recombines TRBV5-4 with TRBJ2-5, with 15 nucleotides matching TRBD2. Germline loops: CDR1 SGHNT, CDR2 YYREEE (reference sequence). CDR3 length equals 16 residues. The J segment lost 4 bases and the V segment lost 5 bases, leaving 6 bases of the junction unmatched. The CDR3 protein is CASRRGLAGGRETQYF. The CDR3 region has the DNA TGTGCCAGCAGAAGAGGACTAGCGGGGGGGCGAGAGACCCAGTACTTC. Combining the CDR3 with reference TRBV5-4 and TRBJ2-5 gives the whole variable domain ETGVTQSPTHLIKTRGQQVTLRCSSQSGHNTVSWYQQALGQGPQFIFQYYREEENGRGNFPPRFSGLQFPNYSSELNVNALELDDSALYLCASRRGLAGGRETQYFGPGTRLLVL.

The J gene is TRBJ1-5, the V gene TRBV10-3; a possible D gene is TRBD1 (6 bases). V was clipped by 6 bases and J by 0 bases, with 12 bases between them. Germline V gene sequence: CDR1 ENHRY, CDR2 SYGVKD. The CDR3 runs to 15 residues. This CDR3 is CAISRDTLSNQPQHF. DNA for the CDR3: TGTGCCATCAGCCGGGACACCCTTAGCAATCAGCCCCAGCATTTT.

The genes are TRBV15 and TRBJ1-2, with D unresolved. The CDR3 consists of 15 residues. Trimming left V 3 bases short and J 0 bases short, with 11 bases between. In germline, CDR1 is LNHNV, CDR2 YYDKDF (reference sequence). The CDR3 DNA is TGTGCCACCAGCAGGCTCGGGAGATCTAACTATGGCTACACCTTC. This gives the protein CATSRLGRSNYGYTF.

In its sample, this clone was seen once. The chain joins TRBV27 to TRBJ2-2, with D unclear. This CDR3 comprises 14 residues. Germline CDR1 is MNHEY and CDR2 is SMNVEV (reference sequence). V gave up 6 bases and J gave up 7 bases, with 15 bases separating them. In DNA, the CDR3 is TGTGCCAGCAGAAGTAGCAGATTTGGCGGGGAGCTGTTTTTT. Its protein product is CASRSSRFGGELFF.

This clone was counted a single time. V is TRBV24-1 and J is TRBJ2-2; 8 positions match TRBD1. CDR1 is KGHDR and CDR2 is SFDVKD in the germline V gene. The CDR3 is 17 amino acids. V was clipped by 8 bases and J by 0 bases; unmatched bases: 10. CDR3 sequence reads: CATTGQGTTSNTGELFF. DNA of the CDR3: TGTGCCACCACAGGACAGGGCACCACCTCGAACACCGGGGAGCTGTTTTTT.

The chain recombines TRBV6-5 with TRBJ1-2, with D tentatively TRBD1 (6 bases). The V gene's germline CDR1 is MNHEY and CDR2 SVGAGI. The ends were cut back, 7 bases at V and 5 bases at J, with 11 bases in the middle. CDR3 length equals 12 residues. CDR3 nucleotide sequence: TGTGCCAGCAAAGGACAGCCTTATGGCTACACCTTC. Translated, it gives CASKGQPYGYTF.

The chain is built from TRBV28 and TRBJ1-1, with 7 bases matching TRBD1. The CDR3 is made up of 12 amino acids. After removal of 6 bases from V and 5 bases from J, the junction contained 3 bases not matched to a gene. Germline V CDR1 and CDR2: MDHEN, SYDVKM. CDR3 nucleotides: TGTGCCAGCAGCCTGACAGGGACTGAAGCTTTCTTT. Amino acids: CASSLTGTEAFF.